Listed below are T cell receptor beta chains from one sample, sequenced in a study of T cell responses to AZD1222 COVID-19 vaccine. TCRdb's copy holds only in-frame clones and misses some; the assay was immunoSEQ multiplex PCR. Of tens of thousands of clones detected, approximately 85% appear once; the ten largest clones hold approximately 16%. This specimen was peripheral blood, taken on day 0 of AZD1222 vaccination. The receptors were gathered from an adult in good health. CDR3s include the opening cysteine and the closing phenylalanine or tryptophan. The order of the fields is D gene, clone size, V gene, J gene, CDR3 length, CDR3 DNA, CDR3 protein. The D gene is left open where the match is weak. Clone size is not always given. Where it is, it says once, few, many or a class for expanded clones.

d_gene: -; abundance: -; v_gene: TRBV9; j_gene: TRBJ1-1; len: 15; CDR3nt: TGTGCCAGCAGCGTAGTTGGGCTCACGGACACTGAAGCTTTCTTT; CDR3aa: CASSVVGLTDTEAFF
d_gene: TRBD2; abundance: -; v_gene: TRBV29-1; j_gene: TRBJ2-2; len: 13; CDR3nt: TGCAGCGTGACTCCTAGCGGGGGCGGGGAGCTGTTTTTT; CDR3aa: CSVTPSGGGELFF
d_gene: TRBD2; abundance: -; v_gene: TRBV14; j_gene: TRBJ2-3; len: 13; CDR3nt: TGTGCCAGCAGCCAAGAGCTAGCGGGCACGCAGTATTTT; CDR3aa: CASSQELAGTQYF
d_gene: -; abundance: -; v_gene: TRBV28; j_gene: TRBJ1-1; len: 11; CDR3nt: TGTGCCAGCAGTTCGACCTTTAAAGCTTTCTTT; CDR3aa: CASSSTFKAFF
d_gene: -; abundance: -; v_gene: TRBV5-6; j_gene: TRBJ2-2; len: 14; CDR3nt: TGTGCCAGCAGCCGCGAGACCTTCACCGGGGAGCTGTTTTTT; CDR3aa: CASSRETFTGELFF
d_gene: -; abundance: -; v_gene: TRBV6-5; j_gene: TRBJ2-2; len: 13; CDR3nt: TGTGCCAGCAGCGACGAGGGTGCCGGGGAGCTGTTTTTT; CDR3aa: CASSDEGAGELFF
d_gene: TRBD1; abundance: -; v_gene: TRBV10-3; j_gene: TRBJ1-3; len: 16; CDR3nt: TGTGCCATCACGGACAGGGGCACAGACTCTGGAAACATCATATATTTT; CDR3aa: CAITDRGTDSGNIIYF
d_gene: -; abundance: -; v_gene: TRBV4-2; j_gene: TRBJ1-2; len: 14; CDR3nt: TGTGCCAGCAGCCCCAGGGGTGCTAACTATGGCTACACCTTC; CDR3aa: CASSPRGANYGYTF
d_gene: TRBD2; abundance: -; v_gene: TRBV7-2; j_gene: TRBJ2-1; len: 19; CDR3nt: TGTGCCAGCAGCCCCGATTGGAGCAGCGGGGAACCTACCTACAATGAGCAGTTCTTC; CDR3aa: CASSPDWSSGEPTYNEQFF
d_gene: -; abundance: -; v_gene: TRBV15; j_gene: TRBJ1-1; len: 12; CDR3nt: TGTGCCACCAGCAGAGATCGAGGGGTGACTTTCTTT; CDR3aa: CATSRDRGVTFF
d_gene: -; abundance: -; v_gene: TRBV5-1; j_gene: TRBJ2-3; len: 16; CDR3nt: TGCGCCAGCAGCTTGGAGGCCCAGACTAGCACAGATACGCAGTATTTT; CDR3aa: CASSLEAQTSTDTQYF
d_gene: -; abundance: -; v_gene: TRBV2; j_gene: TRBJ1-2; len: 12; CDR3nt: TGTGCCAGCGTCGACAGAATAAATGGCTACACCTTC; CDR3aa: CASVDRINGYTF
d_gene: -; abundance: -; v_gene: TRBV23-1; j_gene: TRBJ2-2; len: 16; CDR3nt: TGCGCCAGCAGTCAATCCGACCTCAGGATCCCCGGGGAGCTGTTTTTT; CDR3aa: CASSQSDLRIPGELFF
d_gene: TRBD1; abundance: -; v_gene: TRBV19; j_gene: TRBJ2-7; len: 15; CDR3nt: TGTGCCAGTAGTCCAGGACAGGGGATAATAAGTTTGCAGTACTTC; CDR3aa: CASSPGQGIISLQYF
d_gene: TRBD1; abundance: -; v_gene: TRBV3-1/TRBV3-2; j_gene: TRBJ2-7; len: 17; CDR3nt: TGTGCCAGCAGCCAAGTAGGGCGACAGGGCTATACCTACGAGCAGTACTTC; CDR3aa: CASSQVGRQGYTYEQYF
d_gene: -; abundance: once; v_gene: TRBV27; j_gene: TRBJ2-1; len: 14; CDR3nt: TGTGCCAGCAGTATGAGGACTGTTTACAATGAGCAGTTCTTC; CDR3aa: CASSMRTVYNEQFF
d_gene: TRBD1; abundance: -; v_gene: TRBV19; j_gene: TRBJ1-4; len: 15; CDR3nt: TGTGCCAGTACCGGGCCGGGACAGGGTATTCGGAAACTGTTTTTT; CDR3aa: CASTGPGQGIRKLFF
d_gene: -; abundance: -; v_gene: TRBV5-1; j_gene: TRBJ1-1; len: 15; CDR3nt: TGCGCCAGCAGCTTAGATGGGACAAATCCACTTGAAGCTTTCTTT; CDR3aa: CASSLDGTNPLEAFF
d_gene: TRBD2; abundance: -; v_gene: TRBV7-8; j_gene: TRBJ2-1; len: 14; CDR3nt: TGTGCCAGCAGCTCGCGGCGGGGGGGCACTGAGCAGTTCTTC; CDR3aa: CASSSRRGGTEQFF
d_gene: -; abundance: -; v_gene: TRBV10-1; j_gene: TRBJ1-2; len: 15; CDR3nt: TGCGCCAGCAGTGAGAGTCGCGAAGACCTCTATGGCTACACCTTC; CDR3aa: CASSESREDLYGYTF
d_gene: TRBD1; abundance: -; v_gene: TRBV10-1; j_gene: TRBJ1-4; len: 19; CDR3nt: TGCGCCAGCAGTGGTGGGACAGGGGGTTGGGGTGTAACTAATGAAAAACTGTTTTTT; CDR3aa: CASSGGTGGWGVTNEKLFF
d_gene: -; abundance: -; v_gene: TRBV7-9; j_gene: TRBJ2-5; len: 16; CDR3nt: TGTGCCAGCAGCTTTAGCAACACGGGACCGCAAGAGACCCAGTACTTC; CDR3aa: CASSFSNTGPQETQYF
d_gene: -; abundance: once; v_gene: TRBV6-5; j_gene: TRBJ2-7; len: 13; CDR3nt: TGTGCCAGCAGCCCCGACAGGAGCTACGAGCAGTACTTC; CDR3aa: CASSPDRSYEQYF
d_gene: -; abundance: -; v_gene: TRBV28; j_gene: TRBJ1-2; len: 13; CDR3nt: TGTGCCAGCAGTTTAGGGGCTACCTATGGCTACACCTTC; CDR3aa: CASSLGATYGYTF
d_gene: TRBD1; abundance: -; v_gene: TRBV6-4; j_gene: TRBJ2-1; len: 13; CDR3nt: TGTGCCAGCAGTGATAACTTAGACAGGGGGCAGTTCTTC; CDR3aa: CASSDNLDRGQFF
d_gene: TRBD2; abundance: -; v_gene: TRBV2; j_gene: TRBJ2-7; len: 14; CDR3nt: TGTGCCAGCAGCCCGGGACTAGCAAGCTACGAGCAGTACTTC; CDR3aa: CASSPGLASYEQYF
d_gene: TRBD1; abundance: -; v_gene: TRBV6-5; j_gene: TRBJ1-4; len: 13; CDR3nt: TGTGCCAGCAGACAGGGGGCGTTTGAAAAACTGTTTTTT; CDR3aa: CASRQGAFEKLFF
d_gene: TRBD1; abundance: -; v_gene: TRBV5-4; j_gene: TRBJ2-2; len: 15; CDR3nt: TGTGCCAGCAGGTGGGGACAGGGAAAGGACGGGGAGCTGTTTTTT; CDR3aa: CASRWGQGKDGELFF
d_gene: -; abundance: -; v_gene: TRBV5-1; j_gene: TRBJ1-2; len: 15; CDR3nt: TGCGCCAGCAGGCGGGCTGGGGTGGTTTACTATGGCTACACCTTC; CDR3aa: CASRRAGVVYYGYTF
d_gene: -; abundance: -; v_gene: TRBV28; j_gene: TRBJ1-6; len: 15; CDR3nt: TGTGCCAGCAGTTCCCGACCGAATTATAATTCACCCCTCCACTTT; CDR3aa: CASSSRPNYNSPLHF
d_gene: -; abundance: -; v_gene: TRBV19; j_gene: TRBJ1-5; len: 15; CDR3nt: TGTGCCAGTAGTATAGCCTGGGGAGGTTATCAGCCCCAGCATTTT; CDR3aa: CASSIAWGGYQPQHF
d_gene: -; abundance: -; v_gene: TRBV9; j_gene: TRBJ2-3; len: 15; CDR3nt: TGTGCCAGCAGCGTATTTGCGGGTGGGTCCGATACGCAGTATTTT; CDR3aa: CASSVFAGGSDTQYF
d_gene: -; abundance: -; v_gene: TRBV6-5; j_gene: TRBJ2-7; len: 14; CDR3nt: TGTGCCAGCAGTTACGGGGGACCTACCTACGAGCAGTACTTC; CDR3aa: CASSYGGPTYEQYF
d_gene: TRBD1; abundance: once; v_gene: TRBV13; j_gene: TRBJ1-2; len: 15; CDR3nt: TGTGCCAGCAGAGGGGACAGGAGCAGTCACTATGGCTACACCTTC; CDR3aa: CASRGDRSSHYGYTF
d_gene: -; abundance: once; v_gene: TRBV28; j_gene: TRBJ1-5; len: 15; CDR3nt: TGTGCCAGCACCCTTTCGGGGGACAGCAATCAGCCCCAGCATTTT; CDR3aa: CASTLSGDSNQPQHF
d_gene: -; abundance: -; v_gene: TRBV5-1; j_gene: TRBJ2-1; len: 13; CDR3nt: TGCGCCAGCAGCTCGTTAGACGGGAATGAGCAGTTCTTC; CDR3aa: CASSSLDGNEQFF
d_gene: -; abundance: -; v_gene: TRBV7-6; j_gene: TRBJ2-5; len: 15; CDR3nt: TGTGCCAGCAGCTTAGTTGGGGGGTACCAAGAGACCCAGTACTTC; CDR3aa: CASSLVGGYQETQYF
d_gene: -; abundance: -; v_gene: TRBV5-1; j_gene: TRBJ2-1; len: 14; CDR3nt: TGCGCCAGCAGCTTAGCGGGTACCCACAATGAGCAGTTCTTC; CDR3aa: CASSLAGTHNEQFF